These T cell receptor beta chains were read from a single sample in a study of OX40 agonist ivuxolimab in advanced cancers. Sequenced by immunoSEQ multiplex PCR; TCRdb stores in-frame clones only, minus some. The table lists tens of thousands of clones, around 83% of them singletons. Here the sequenced sample was CD4+ or CD8+ T cells sorted from blood, taken in a trial of the OX40 agonist ivuxolimab. These receptors were collected from an adult with an advanced solid tumor such as melanoma, head and neck, liver or kidney cancer. The CDR3 runs from the conserved cysteine through the conserved F or W. D genes are given only for firm matches. Clone size is stated in some rows and not others, as once, few, many or a class when expanded.

-	TRBV7-9	-	TRBJ2-5	CASRRDLETQYF	TGTGCCAGCAGGAGGGATCTGGAGACCCAGTACTTC
-	TRBV7-8	-	TRBJ2-1	CASSSIQGYNEQFF	TGTGCCAGCAGCTCAATACAGGGATACAATGAGCAGTTCTTC
-	TRBV28	-	TRBJ1-2	CASSLGGRDYGYTF	TGTGCCAGCAGTTTAGGGGGGCGAGACTATGGCTACACCTTC
-	TRBV19	once	TRBJ2-2	CASQGASNTGELFF	TGTGCCAGTCAAGGGGCCTCGAACACCGGGGAGCTGTTTTTT
-	TRBV7-9	-	TRBJ1-4	CASSPRQDEKLFF	TGTGCCAGCAGCCCCCGACAAGACGAAAAACTGTTTTTT
-	TRBV10-1	-	TRBJ2-2	CASVPGDTGELFF	TGCGCCAGCGTCCCAGGGGACACCGGGGAGCTGTTTTTT
-	TRBV6-1	-	TRBJ2-3	CASSGRWGTTDTQYF	TGTGCCAGCAGTGGTCGATGGGGGACCACAGATACGCAGTATTTT
-	TRBV5-4	once	TRBJ1-2	CASRRQDYGYTF	TGTGCCAGCAGGCGACAGGACTATGGCTACACCTTC
-	TRBV18	-	TRBJ1-4	CASSPGDSTNEKLFF	TGTGCCAGCTCACCGGGGGATTCAACTAATGAAAAACTGTTTTTT
TRBD2	TRBV28	-	TRBJ2-5	CASTKGLAGGGTQYF	TGTGCCAGCACCAAGGGACTAGCGGGGGGCGGGACCCAGTACTTC
-	TRBV2	-	TRBJ2-7	CASRGETYEQYF	TGTGCCAGCAGAGGGGAAACCTACGAGCAGTACTTC
-	TRBV9	-	TRBJ1-2	CASSVGTWGGYTF	TGTGCCAGCAGCGTAGGTACTTGGGGTGGCTACACCTTC
-	TRBV10-3	-	TRBJ1-5	CAIRGSNQPQHF	TGTGCCATCAGGGGGAGCAATCAGCCCCAGCATTTT
TRBD2	TRBV7-3	-	TRBJ2-3	CASSLSGGSDTQYF	TGTGCCAGCAGCTTAAGCGGGGGGTCAGATACGCAGTATTTT
-	TRBV19	-	TRBJ1-5	CASSMGGGANQPQHF	TGTGCCAGTAGTATGGGAGGGGGGGCCAATCAGCCCCAGCATTTT
-	TRBV10-3	-	TRBJ1-2	CATRSGGSYYGYTF	TGTGCCACCCGGTCGGGGGGCTCCTACTATGGCTACACCTTC
-	TRBV6-4	-	TRBJ2-2	CATREVANTGELFF	TGTGCCACCAGGGAGGTAGCGAACACCGGGGAGCTGTTTTTT
-	TRBV2	-	TRBJ2-7	CATKRDSYEQYF	TGTGCCACCAAGAGAGACTCCTACGAGCAGTACTTC
TRBD1	TRBV10-3	-	TRBJ2-5	CATGSTGSWETQYF	TGTGCCACCGGTTCGACAGGGTCGTGGGAGACCCAGTACTTC
-	TRBV2	-	TRBJ1-2	CASGLSSGQSYGYTF	TGTGCCAGCGGTCTTAGTTCGGGGCAGAGCTATGGCTACACCTTC
-	TRBV11-3	-	TRBJ2-1	CASSMRSSYNEQFF	TGTGCCAGCTCGATGCGAAGCTCCTACAATGAGCAGTTCTTC
-	TRBV9	-	TRBJ1-1	CASSVGPTNTEAFF	TGTGCCAGCAGCGTGGGACCGACGAACACTGAAGCTTTCTTT
-	TRBV4-2	few	TRBJ1-6	CASSQEGGRAVNSPLHF	TGTGCCAGCAGCCAAGAAGGAGGTCGGGCCGTTAATTCACCCCTCCACTTT
TRBD2	TRBV7-9	-	TRBJ2-3	CASSFLAGGRTSTDTQYF	TGTGCCAGCAGCTTCCTAGCGGGGGGGCGAACTAGCACAGATACGCAGTATTTT
-	TRBV5-6	few	TRBJ2-7	CASSPGLGSYEQYF	TGTGCCAGCAGCCCCGGACTCGGCTCCTACGAGCAGTACTTC
TRBD2	TRBV28	once	TRBJ2-1	CASTPGGSYDEQFF	TGTGCCAGCACTCCGGGGGGGAGTTACGATGAGCAGTTCTTC
TRBD1	TRBV29-1	-	TRBJ2-7	CAGQVFSYEQYF	TGCGCGGGACAGGTCTTCTCCTACGAGCAGTACTTC
-	TRBV28	-	TRBJ1-6	CASDRQGGVMGSPLHF	TGTGCCAGTGATCGGCAGGGAGGAGTAATGGGTTCACCCCTCCACTTT
TRBD2	TRBV9	once	TRBJ2-5	CASSVGSGGAKTQYF	TGTGCCAGCAGCGTCGGAAGCGGGGGGGCGAAGACCCAGTACTTC
TRBD1	TRBV25-1	-	TRBJ2-1	CAIIPGQGPNEQFF	TGTGCCATAATTCCGGGACAGGGGCCGAATGAGCAGTTCTTC
TRBD1	TRBV18	-	TRBJ2-7	CASAQGADEQYF	TGTGCCAGCGCACAGGGGGCCGACGAGCAGTACTTC
-	TRBV5-1	-	TRBJ2-5	CASSQDGDGETQYF	TGCGCCAGCAGCCAAGACGGCGATGGGGAGACCCAGTACTTC
-	TRBV6-5	-	TRBJ1-6	CASSSGDGTPLHF	TGTGCCAGCAGTTCGGGGGACGGGACACCCCTCCACTTT
-	TRBV30	-	TRBJ1-2	CAWSVPGHLYGYTF	TGTGCCTGGAGTGTCCCGGGGCACCTTTATGGCTACACCTTC
TRBD1	TRBV2	-	TRBJ2-7	CASNDRVPTYEQYF	TGTGCCAGCAACGACAGGGTCCCTACCTACGAGCAGTACTTC
-	TRBV9	-	TRBJ1-6	CASSVGLAGANSPLHF	TGTGCCAGCAGCGTAGGGCTGGCGGGGGCTAATTCACCCCTCCACTTT
-	TRBV6-1	-	TRBJ2-4	CASSEEARGKNIQYF	TGTGCCAGCAGTGAAGAGGCGCGGGGAAAAAACATTCAGTACTTC
-	TRBV21-1	-	TRBJ2-7	CASSNIKTGGPYEQYF	TGTGCCAGCAGCAATATCAAGACGGGGGGGCCCTACGAGCAGTACTTC
-	TRBV6-7	-	TRBJ2-7	CASSGEVRRSSEQYF	TGTGCCAGCAGTGGGGAAGTGCGGAGGTCCTCCGAGCAGTACTTC
-	TRBV14	-	TRBJ1-1	CASSLMVGNTEAFF	TGTGCCAGCAGTCTTATGGTCGGGAACACTGAAGCTTTCTTT
-	TRBV5-6	once	TRBJ2-7	CASSLQYEQYF	TGTGCCAGCAGCTTACAATACGAGCAGTACTTC
-	TRBV5-6	-	TRBJ1-6	CASSRPPGDNSPLHF	TGTGCCAGCAGTCGTCCTCCGGGGGATAATTCACCCCTCCACTTT
-	TRBV30	few	TRBJ2-3	CAWSVPQDMVDTQYF	TGTGCCTGGAGTGTCCCCCAGGACATGGTGGATACGCAGTATTTT
TRBD1	TRBV6-5	-	TRBJ2-7	CASMGTAAGRYF	TGTGCCAGCATGGGGACAGCGGCGGGCCGGTACTTC
-	TRBV2	-	TRBJ2-5	CASTPQRIQYF	TGTGCCAGCACCCCCCAGCGTATCCAGTACTTC
TRBD2	TRBV5-6	few	TRBJ2-3	CASSRDYLDTQYF	TGTGCCAGCAGCAGGGACTATTTAGATACGCAGTATTTT